Sequencing of this T cell receptor (beta chain) was carried out in a study of CD8 T cells in Susac syndrome. The RNA input was about 0.5 to 1 ug, and it was reverse transcribed with random hexamers. TCRdb analysed the immunoSEQ multiplex PCR reads with MiXCR anew, one entry per CDR3 protein. In the table there are 190,000 or so distinct CDR3 sequences, about 95% of which are singletons. The CDR3 is 16 residues long. Deletions cut 5 bases from V and 1 base from J, with 15 bases between. Negative magnetic isolation gave CD8+ and CD4+ cells; FACS enriched CD8+ TEMRA. This sequence originates from a human donor with multiple sclerosis. The V call is TRBV12-3 or TRBV12-4, the J call TRBJ1-5, with unresolved D. The sequenced material came from CD4+ T cells from PBMCs. For the CDR3, the DNA is TGTGCCAGCAGTACCCAGGTTCGGAGGAGCAATCAGCCCCAGCATTTT. Translated, it gives CASSTQVRRSNQPQHF.